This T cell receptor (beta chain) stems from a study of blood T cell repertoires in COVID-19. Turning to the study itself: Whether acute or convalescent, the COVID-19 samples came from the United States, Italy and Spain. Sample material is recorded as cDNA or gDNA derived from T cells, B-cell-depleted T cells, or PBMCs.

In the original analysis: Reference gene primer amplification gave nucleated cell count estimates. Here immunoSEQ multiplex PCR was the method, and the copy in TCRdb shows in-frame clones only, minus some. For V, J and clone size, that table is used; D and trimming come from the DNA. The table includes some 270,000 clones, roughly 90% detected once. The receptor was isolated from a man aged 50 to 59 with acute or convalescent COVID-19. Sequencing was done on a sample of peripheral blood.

CDR3 protein: CAWRDRGGEQFF. In DNA form, the CDR3 reads TGTGCCTGGAGAGACCGGGGAGGTGAGCAGTTCTTC. The gene calls are TRBV30 and TRBJ2-1; weak D call: TRBD2 (6 bases). V was clipped by 3 bases and J by 9 bases, with 12 bases between them. This CDR3 has 12 amino acids. CDR1 and CDR2 (germline): GTSNPN, SVGIG (reference sequence).